The present TCR beta chain was sequenced within a study of vaccination and CD4 T cells after COVID-19. Indicated time point: late sampling 161 to 241 days after vaccination in a few convalescent patients. Indicated treatment: roughly 10-day PBMC culture with coronavirus spike peptide pools or control peptides (ViraFEST assay). Antigen-specific T cells were expanded with peptide pools by ViraFEST, and TCRs were then sequenced. By negative selection, CD4+ T cells were isolated once culture had run for 10 days. The Oncomine TCR Beta short-read assay sequenced DNA from cultured CD4+ T cells. TCRdb ran MiXCR on the PCR reads and lists one entry per CDR3 protein. This sample has tens of thousands of distinct CDR3 sequences, with more than 35% found just once. Regarding the study as a whole: The study found median SARS-CoV-2-reactive clonotypes rising from about 22 to 38, not significantly.

The CDR3 is 12 amino acids. Trimming cost V 2 bases and J 6 bases, with 10 bases left between them. Germline assignment: CDR1 DFQATT and CDR2 SNEGSKA (reference sequence). Concerning this clonotype itself: The antigen remains undetermined.

Specimen: CD4+ T cells from blood, cultured in vitro, collected about 7 months after SARS-CoV-2 vaccination. This clonotype originated in a human donor who had recovered from COVID-19. The chain couples TRBV20-1 to TRBJ1-1; no reliable D call. This CDR3 is CSARQRWAEAFF. The CDR3 region has the DNA TGCAGTGCTAGACAGAGATGGGCTGAAGCTTTCTTT.